These 12 T cell receptor beta chains originate from one sample sequenced in a study of blood T cell repertoires in COVID-19. Libraries were prepared by immunoSEQ multiplex PCR; TCRdb keeps only in-frame clonotypes and omits some of them. Of around 60,000 clones detected, around 81% appear once; the ten largest clones hold 7.2%. Material: peripheral blood. The receptors were sampled from a man in his 60s with acute or convalescent COVID-19.

The V call is TRBV5-1, the J call TRBJ1-6; TRBD1 aligns across 9 bases. The CDR3 is 15 residues long. Germline lookup yields CDR1 SGHRS and CDR2 YFSETQ. Losses at the gene ends were 7 bases for V and 9 bases for J; bases not matched to a gene: 11. In DNA form, the CDR3 reads TGCGCCAGCGGCAATCCGGGACAGGGCGGTTCACCCCTCCACTTT. This translates into CASGNPGQGGSPLHF.

The chain is built from TRBV24-1 and TRBJ2-5; D uncertain. Germline CDR1 and CDR2: KGHDR and SFDVKD. The CDR3 has 13 amino acids. CDR3 nucleotide sequence: TGTGCTACGGGTGACGGAATCCAAGAGACCCAGTACTTC. The encoded protein is CATGDGIQETQYF.

V gene TRBV3-1 (or the pseudogene TRBV3-2) combines with J gene TRBJ1-2, with D possibly being TRBD1 (5 bases). The germline V gene encodes CDR1 LGHDT and CDR2 YNNKEL (reference sequence). The CDR3 extends over 14 amino acids. V was pared by 3 bases and J by 8 bases, with 16 bases between. CDR3 coding DNA: TGTGCCAGCAGCCACCCGGAGGGGACGAGGGGCTACACCTTC. This codes for CASSHPEGTRGYTF.

In this sample, this clone turned up once. The chain joins TRBV6-4 to TRBJ2-3, with 8 bases fitting TRBD2. The germline V gene has CDR1 MRHNA and CDR2 SNTAGT. The CDR3 extends over 15 amino acids. V gave up 4 bases and J gave up 3 bases; unmatched junction bases: 6. This chain's CDR3 is CASSVGSGATDTQYF. CDR3 bases: TGTGCCAGCAGTGTGGGTAGCGGGGCGACAGATACGCAGTATTTT.

This sequence joins TRBV11-2 and TRBJ1-2, with D possibly matching TRBD1 (6 bases). Germline V gives CDR1 SGHAT, CDR2 FQNNGV. V lost 0 bases to trimming and J lost 8 bases, with 16 bases between them. CDR3 length: 15 residues. For the CDR3, the DNA is TGTGCCAGCAGCTTAGACCTACAGGGCCGGGGAGGCTACACCTTC. Translating it yields CASSLDLQGRGGYTF.

The CDR3 sequence is CASSSTLHRQGTRDTQYF. CDR3 nucleotides: TGTGCCAGCAGCTCAACCCTTCACAGACAGGGAACTAGAGATACGCAGTATTTT. This chain links TRBV7-9 with TRBJ2-3, with 7 bases fitting TRBD1. The CDR3 length is 18 residues. V was clipped by 4 bases and J by 5 bases; unmatched bases: 18. Germline CDR1 reads SEHNR; CDR2 reads FQNEAQ (reference sequence).

The V and J genes are TRBV7-8 and TRBJ1-2; 10 nucleotides line up with TRBD1. The length of the CDR3 is 17 residues. V lost 3 bases and J lost 0; bases outside the gene matches: 7. Germline CDR1 and CDR2: SGHVS and FQNEAQ. The CDR3 spells CASSLRSGQGPNYGYTF. CDR3 nucleotide sequence: TGTGCCAGCAGCTTGCGTTCGGGACAGGGGCCTAACTATGGCTACACCTTC.

The rearrangement uses TRBV6-5 and TRBJ2-5; 8 nucleotides agree with TRBD2. The J segment lost 5 bases and the V segment lost 4 bases, leaving 9 bases of the junction unmatched. Looked up from germline, CDR1 is MNHEY and CDR2 is SVGAGI. This CDR3 region has 15 residues. CDR3 DNA: TGTGCCAGCAGTTTTCAAGCGGGGGTGGTGGAGACCCAGTACTTC. Translated: CASSFQAGVVETQYF.

This clone occurred a few times. This chain's CDR3 is CASSSTSGGYEQYF. The CDR3 nucleotides read TGTGCCAGCAGTTCGACTAGCGGGGGTTACGAGCAGTACTTC. The chain joins TRBV27 to TRBJ2-7; 12 nucleotides line up with TRBD2. The germline V gene encodes CDR1 MNHEY and CDR2 SMNVEV (reference sequence). CDR3 size: 14 residues. V was pared by 4 bases and J by 4 bases, with 2 bases of the junction left unmatched.

The CDR3 loop reads CASSLRRNTGELFF. The CDR3 nucleotides are TGTGCCAGCAGCTTGAGGAGGAACACCGGGGAGCTGTTTTTT. V gene TRBV7-9 combines with J gene TRBJ2-2; D is unclear. Per germline, CDR1 SEHNR and CDR2 FQNEAQ (reference sequence). V lost 3 bases, J lost 1 base, and 6 bases lay in between. This CDR3 is built from 14 residues.

The chain couples TRBV11-2 to TRBJ2-2; 7 nucleotides agree with TRBD2. CDR1 is SGHAT, CDR2 FQNNGV, per germline. The CDR3 is made up of 14 amino acids. V dropped 6 bases and J dropped 4; count of bases not matched to a gene: 5. The CDR3 nucleotides are TGTGCCAGCAGTTCAACTAGCGCCACCGGGGAGCTGTTTTTT. As protein: CASSSTSATGELFF.

The genes are TRBV7-2 and TRBJ1-5; 8 bases are a match to TRBD1. The germline V gene encodes CDR1 SGHTA and CDR2 FQGNSA. The CDR3 runs 14 residues. Losses at the gene ends were 4 bases for V and 6 bases for J; bases not matched to a gene: 5. CDR3 DNA sequence: TGTGCCAGCAGCTCAGCAGGGGGCCCTCAGCCCCAGCATTTT. Translation gives CASSSAGGPQPQHF.